The sample holds one count of the clone carrying this T cell receptor beta chain. This specimen belongs to a study of blood T cell repertoires in COVID-19. This table comes from immunoSEQ multiplex PCR, and its TCRdb copy is limited to in-frame clones, with some not included. The sample has about 340,000 clones, 80% to 90% seen once. The CDR3 runs to 11 residues. Between the trimmed V and J ends, which lost 7 bases and 8 bases, there was a span of 11 bases. Per the germline V gene, CDR1 is MNHEY and CDR2 is SMNVEV (reference sequence). This TCR was recovered from a young man with active or convalescent COVID-19. The rearrangement joins TRBV27 to TRBJ1-2; D is possibly TRBD1 (6 bases). What was sequenced was peripheral blood. The CDR3 coding sequence is TGTGCCAGCACGGGGGGCGAAGGCTACACCTTC. It encodes CASTGGEGYTF.